This record concerns one T cell receptor beta chain sequence. Its antigen has not been determined. No quality values exist for individual bases; no much larger clone is one base distant. This sample is drawn from a study of preoperative IRX-2 immunotherapy in early breast cancer (dated by TCRdb to the late 2010s). Receptors were amplified or captured by the immunoSEQ multiplex PCR assay. In its TCRdb copy, this immuneACCESS table keeps in-frame sequences only and misses some clones. Where compared with another copy, unresolved V genes explain less than half of these, and the others have no known cause. The sample yields 34,000 or so clones; under 85% were counted once. The ten largest account for roughly 2.6% of the sample. The sample's treatment or condition label, decoded: preoperative locoregional IRX-2 cytokine immunotherapy. The samples were obtained from a phase Ib study that tested preoperative, locoregional IRX-2 cytokine immunotherapy designed to prime immune responses. The donors were early-stage breast cancer patients who were given IRX-2 prior to surgery.

The CDR3 sequence holds 15 residues, the cysteine and phenylalanine included. Only the CDR3 portion is preserved as DNA: 45 bases, with reading frame beginning at the first base. V is clipped by 5 bases and J by 0 bases, and the sequence between their germline boundaries is 14 bases long. The CDR1 and CDR2 encoded by the germline V gene are SGHNT and YENEEA. This clonotype originated in a human donor with breast cancer. The input for sequencing was lymph node tissue, taken from a patient treated with IRX-2 immunotherapy. The chain is made from TRBV11-3 and TRBJ2-7; the D gene lacks a confident call. In nucleotides, the sequence is TGTGCCAGCAGCCCTCAGCGCGGAGTCTCCTACGAGCAGTACTTC. Its translation is CASSPQRGVSYEQYF.